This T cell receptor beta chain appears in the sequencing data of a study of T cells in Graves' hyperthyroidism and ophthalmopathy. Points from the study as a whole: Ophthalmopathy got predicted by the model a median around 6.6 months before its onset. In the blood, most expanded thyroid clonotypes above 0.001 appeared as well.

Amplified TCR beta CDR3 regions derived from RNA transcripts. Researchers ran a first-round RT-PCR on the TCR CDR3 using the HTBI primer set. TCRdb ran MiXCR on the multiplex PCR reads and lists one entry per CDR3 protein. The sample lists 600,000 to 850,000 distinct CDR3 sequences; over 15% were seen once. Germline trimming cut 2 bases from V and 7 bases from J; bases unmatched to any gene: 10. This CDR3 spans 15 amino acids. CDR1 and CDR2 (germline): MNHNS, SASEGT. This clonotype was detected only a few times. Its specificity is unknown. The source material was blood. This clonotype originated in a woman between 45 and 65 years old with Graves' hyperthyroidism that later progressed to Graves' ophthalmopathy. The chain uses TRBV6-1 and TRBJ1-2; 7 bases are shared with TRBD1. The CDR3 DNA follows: TGTGCCAGCAGTGAAACGGGTACAGGGGATGGTGGCTACACCTTC. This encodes CASSETGTGDGGYTF.